The clone carrying this TCR beta chain was counted many times. Its antigen is still unknown. An absence of ophthalmopathy progression within 18 months meant stable Graves' hyperthyroidism. Each diagnosis was grounded in clinical symptoms, serum thyroxine and TRAb, thyroid ultrasound, and orbital computed tomography. Germline V gives CDR1 MNHEY, CDR2 SVGAGI. This CDR3 comprises 16 residues. The V and J ends lost 0 bases and 7 bases respectively, with 18 bases between them. The sample belongs to a study of T cells in Graves' hyperthyroidism and ophthalmopathy. Broader study findings: Separating ophthalmopathy from stable hyperthyroidism was achieved by a 13 V-J model. Appearing also in blood were most of the thyroid clonotypes expanded above 0.001.

RNA transcripts yielded amplified TCR beta CDR3 regions. During a first-round RT-PCR of the TCR CDR3, the HTBI primer set was used. TCRdb re-called the multiplex PCR reads through MiXCR, storing one row per CDR3 protein. The table shows about 98,000 distinct CDR3 sequences, with roughly 39% occurring only once. This chain links TRBV6-5 with TRBJ1-2; maybe TRBD1 (5 bases). What was sequenced was peripheral blood or thyroid tissue (not recorded which). The clonotype originates from a woman aged 25 to 39 with Graves' hyperthyroidism. In nucleotides, the CDR3 is TGTGCCAGCAGTTACTCTGCGGGGCTGTATCGTACTGGCTACACCTTC. Translating it yields CASSYSAGLYRTGYTF.